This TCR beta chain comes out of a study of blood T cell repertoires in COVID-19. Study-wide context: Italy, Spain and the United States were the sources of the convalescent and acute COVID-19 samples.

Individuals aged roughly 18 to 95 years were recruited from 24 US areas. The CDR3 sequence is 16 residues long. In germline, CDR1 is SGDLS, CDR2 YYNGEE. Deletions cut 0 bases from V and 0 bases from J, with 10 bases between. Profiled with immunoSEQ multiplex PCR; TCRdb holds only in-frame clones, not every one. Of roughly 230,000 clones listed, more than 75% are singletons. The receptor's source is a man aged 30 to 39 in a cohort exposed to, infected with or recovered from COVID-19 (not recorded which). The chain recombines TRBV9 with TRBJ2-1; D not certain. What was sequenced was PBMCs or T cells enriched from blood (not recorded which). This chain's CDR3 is CASSVGATISYNEQFF. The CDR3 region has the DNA TGTGCCAGCAGCGTAGGGGCTACCATCTCCTACAATGAGCAGTTCTTC.